This T cell receptor (beta chain) stems from a study of cytomegalovirus exposure and HLA in healthy donors. Whole-study results and caveats: V- and J-gene trimming of TCR beta was linked (in a later analysis) to a missense DCLRE1C variant.

With 5 bases clipped from V and 10 bases from J, the junction kept 8 bases outside the gene matches. Germline values: CDR1 SGDLS, CDR2 YYNGEE. The length of the CDR3 is 14 residues. Concerning this clone itself: Its antigen is undetermined.

The PCR employed 60 Vbeta primers together with 13 Jbeta primers. Generated by immunoSEQ multiplex PCR, the TCRdb table keeps only in-frame clones and is missing some. This table has some 140,000 clones, roughly 85% appearing once. V usage is TRBV9 and J usage is TRBJ1-6; TRBD1 matches at 8 bases. This clonotype was sampled from a man aged 40-49 years in good health and CMV-seropositive. Sequenced: PBMCs. The CDR3 coding sequence is TGTGCCAGCAGAAGAGACAGGGGACACTCACCCCTCCACTTT. This encodes CASRRDRGHSPLHF. Looking up the rest from reference TRBV9 and TRBJ1-6 gives the full variable domain: DSGVTQTPKHLITATGQRVTLRCSPRSGDLSVYWYQQSLDQGLQFLIQYYNGEERAKGNILERFSAQQFPDLHSELNLSSLELGDSALYFCASRRDRGHSPLHFGNGTRLTVT.